The next 27 T cell receptor beta chains were all read from a single sample in a study of cytomegalovirus exposure and HLA in healthy donors. The PCR had 60 Vbeta and 13 Jbeta primers. Clones were sequenced by immunoSEQ multiplex PCR, and TCRdb holds only the in-frame ones, with some missing. The table lists over 150,000 clones, more than 60% of them singletons. What was sequenced was PBMCs. All receptors derive from a woman in her sixties or seventies in good health and CMV-seropositive.

The chain recombines TRBV11-3 with TRBJ2-7; TRBD1 aligns across 9 bases. This CDR3 is built from 14 residues. CDR1 is SGHNT and CDR2 is YENEEA in the germline V gene. Germline trimming cut 3 bases from V and 2 bases from J; bases unmatched to any gene: 2. CDR3 residues: CASSFGTGPYEQYF. The CDR3 DNA reads TGTGCCAGCAGCTTCGGGACAGGGCCCTACGAGCAGTACTTC.

This clone was counted once. This sequence joins TRBV2 and TRBJ2-7, with a possible D match to TRBD1 (6 bases). CDR3 length equals 13 residues. Per germline, CDR1 SNHLY and CDR2 FYNNEI. V was shortened by 3 bases and J by 5 bases, with 11 bases between the two germline ends. CDR3 sequence: CASSDWGRHEQYF. Here the CDR3 DNA reads TGTGCCAGCAGTGATTGGGGGCGCCACGAGCAGTACTTC. The full variable domain, its missing parts supplied by reference TRBV2 and TRBJ2-7, is EPEVTQTPSHQVTQMGQEVILRCVPISNHLYFYWYRQILGQKVEFLVSFYNNEISEKSEIFDDQFSVERPDGSNFTLKIRSTKLEDSAMYFCASSDWGRHEQYFGPGTRLTVT.

In this sample, this clone turned up a few times. This rearrangement joins TRBV9 to TRBJ2-1; TRBD2 matches 7 bases. Per germline, CDR1 SGDLS and CDR2 YYNGEE. This CDR3 region has 17 residues. Losses at the gene ends were 1 base for V and 5 bases for J; bases not matched to a gene: 12. In DNA, the CDR3 is TGTGCCAGCAGCGTAAAGGCGGGGGAGCGATTGGACAATGAGCAGTTCTTC. This encodes CASSVKAGERLDNEQFF. The variable domain in full, completed from reference TRBV9 and TRBJ2-1, reads DSGVTQTPKHLITATGQRVTLRCSPRSGDLSVYWYQQSLDQGLQFLIQYYNGEERAKGNILERFSAQQFPDLHSELNLSSLELGDSALYFCASSVKAGERLDNEQFFGPGTRLTVL.

In DNA, the CDR3 is TGTGCCAGCAGCCAAGATGGAGGGTCTGATACTTTCTTT. Translated, it gives CASSQDGGSDTFF. The V call is TRBV4-2, the J call TRBJ1-1, with D unclear. The V gene's germline CDR1 is LGHNA and CDR2 YNFKEQ. There are 13 residues in the CDR3. Trimming removed 0 bases at V and 12 bases at J, with 14 bases between.

The rearrangement links TRBV18 to TRBJ2-1; TRBD2 aligns across 9 bases. Germline V gives CDR1 KGHSH, CDR2 LQKENI. V shed 1 base, J shed 2 bases, and the junction held 9 bases outside the gene matches. The CDR3 sequence is 18 residues long. The CDR3 loop reads CASSPQFLAGRAYNEQFF. DNA for the CDR3: TGTGCCAGCTCACCACAGTTCCTAGCGGGAAGGGCCTACAATGAGCAGTTCTTC.

The chain employs TRBV7-3 and TRBJ2-1, with unresolved D. Germline V lookup: CDR1 SGHTA, CDR2 FQGTGA. The CDR3 loop spans 14 amino acids. Trimming shortened V by 0 bases and J by 2 bases, and 5 bases separated the two germline ends. CDR3 protein: CASSLTGPYNEQFF. The CDR3 DNA sequence: TGTGCCAGCAGCTTAACGGGCCCCTACAATGAGCAGTTCTTC.

The chain joins TRBV30 to TRBJ1-2; 9 bases align to TRBD1. In germline, CDR1 is GTSNPN, CDR2 SVGIG (reference sequence). Trimming at V came to 5 bases and at J to 9 bases, leaving 1 base not matched to a gene. The CDR3 contains 10 residues. The CDR3 nucleotides read TGTGCCTGGGGACAGGGGAGCTACACCTTC. Residues: CAWGQGSYTF.

This clone was seen only a few times. The V call is TRBV14, the J call TRBJ2-1, with D uncertain. CDR3 length: 11 amino acids. The V and J ends lost 1 base and 8 bases respectively, with 3 bases between them. In germline, CDR1 is SGHDN, CDR2 FVKESK. In DNA form, the CDR3 reads TGTGCCAGCAGCCAAGTCTATGAGCAGTTCTTC. Its translation is CASSQVYEQFF.

The chain is built from TRBV6-6 and TRBJ1-2; perhaps TRBD1 as D (6 bases). V lost 0 bases and J 8 bases, leaving 19 bases between the germline ends. The CDR3 runs 16 residues. Germline-derived CDR1 and CDR2 are MNHNY and SVGAGI (reference sequence). In nucleotides, the CDR3 is TGTGCCAGCAGTTACTCAACCTCCAGGGGCTCGGGGGGCTACACCTTC. Translating it yields CASSYSTSRGSGGYTF.

The chain couples TRBV7-2 to TRBJ2-7, with D possibly matching TRBD2 (7 bases). V was clipped by 5 bases and J by 1 base, with 18 bases between them. The length of the CDR3 is 16 residues. Germline V lookup: CDR1 SGHTA, CDR2 FQGNSA. The CDR3 DNA is TGTGCCAGCAGCCCTAGGGGGGGGACACAGTCCTACGAGCAGTACTTC. Translating gives CASSPRGGTQSYEQYF.

V and J are TRBV4-1 and TRBJ2-2, with TRBD1 matching over 8 bases. The germline V gene has CDR1 MGHRA and CDR2 YSYEKL. This CDR3 has 17 amino acids. V shed 3 bases, J shed 4 bases, and the junction held 10 bases outside the gene matches. The CDR3 DNA sequence: TGCGCCAGCAGCCAGATCAGGACAGGGTCGGGCACCGGGGAGCTGTTTTTT. It encodes CASSQIRTGSGTGELFF.

This clone has more than one count but fewer than ten. This chain connects TRBV11-2 to TRBJ2-7; TRBD1 agrees at 9 bases. The CDR3 loop spans 16 amino acids. CDR1 and CDR2 from the germline V gene are SGHAT and FQNNGV. With 4 bases clipped from V and 4 bases from J, the junction kept 11 bases outside the gene matches. The CDR3 reads CASSYPGTGPQYEQYF. CDR3 sequence (DNA): TGTGCCAGCAGCTACCCCGGGACAGGGCCCCAATACGAGCAGTACTTC.

This chain links TRBV7-6 with TRBJ2-5, with a possible D match to TRBD2 (8 bases). Germline V gene lookup returns CDR1 SGHVS and CDR2 FNYEAQ. CDR3 length: 16 amino acids. V was clipped by 3 bases and J by 5 bases, with 19 bases between them. The CDR3 bases are TGTGCCAGCAGCTTCGCAACGGGAGGGGGCCGGGAGACCCAGTACTTC. This codes for CASSFATGGGRETQYF. Full variable domain (missing parts from reference TRBV7-6 and TRBJ2-5): GAGVSQSPRYKVTKRGQDVALRCDPISGHVSLYWYRQALGQGPEFLTYFNYEAQQDKSGLPNDRFSAERPEGSISTLTIQRTEQRDSAMYRCASSFATGGGRETQYFGPGTRLLVL.

The CDR3 protein is CASSLAGTPYNEQFF. The CDR3 nucleotides are TGTGCCAGCAGTTTAGCGGGAACTCCCTACAATGAGCAGTTCTTC. J is TRBJ2-1 and V is TRBV2, with TRBD2 matching 8 bases. This CDR3 contains 15 residues. V dropped 5 bases and J dropped 2; count of bases not matched to a gene: 5. The germline V gene encodes CDR1 SNHLY and CDR2 FYNNEI.

The V call is TRBV7-3, the J call TRBJ2-1; a weak D match, TRBD2 (6 bases). Germline CDR1 and CDR2: SGHTA and FQGTGA. V lost 4 bases and J lost 0, with 10 bases in between. The length of the CDR3 is 15 residues. The CDR3 reads CASSSYGSSYNEQFF. The CDR3, as DNA: TGTGCCAGCAGCTCTTACGGGAGCTCCTACAATGAGCAGTTCTTC. Complete variable domain (other parts from reference TRBV7-3 and TRBJ2-1): GAGVSQTPSNKVTEKGKYVELRCDPISGHTALYWYRQSLGQGPEFLIYFQGTGAADDSGLPNDRFFAVRPEGSVSTLKIQRTERGDSAVYLCASSSYGSSYNEQFFGPGTRLTVL.

The V and J genes are TRBV5-4 and TRBJ2-3; possible D gene TRBD1, 5 bases. There are 13 residues in the CDR3. The germline gives CDR1 SGHNT, CDR2 YYREEE (reference sequence). Trimming took off 3 bases at V and 6 bases at J, with 11 bases between the two ends. The CDR3 spells CASSWTRRDTQYF. The CDR3 bases are TGTGCCAGCAGCTGGACACGACGGGATACGCAGTATTTT.

The chain is built from TRBV6-6 and TRBJ1-6, with 8 bases fitting TRBD1. The CDR3 totals 16 residues. The germline gives CDR1 MNHNY, CDR2 SVGAGI (reference sequence). The V gene end was trimmed by 5 bases and the J gene end by 8 bases; junction bases not matched to a gene: 11. This chain's CDR3 is CASSQQTGVTHSPLHF. CDR3 sequence (DNA): TGTGCCAGCAGTCAGCAGACAGGGGTCACGCATTCACCCCTCCACTTT.

Only a few counts were recorded for this clone. The chain is built from TRBV4-2 and TRBJ1-1; TRBD1 matches at 7 bases. Germline V gene sequence: CDR1 LGHNA, CDR2 YNFKEQ. Unmatched junction bases numbered 11, after V lost 1 base and J lost 6 bases. The CDR3 has 16 amino acids. CDR3 in amino acids: CASSQAGGDLDAEAFF. CDR3 nucleotides: TGTGCCAGCAGCCAAGCAGGGGGAGATCTGGACGCTGAAGCTTTCTTT.

The chain recombines TRBV27 with TRBJ1-6; D is possibly TRBD1 (5 bases). The germline gives CDR1 MNHEY, CDR2 SMNVEV (reference sequence). CDR3 length: 15 residues. V gave up 3 bases and J gave up 3 bases, with 9 bases separating them. CDR3 in amino acids: CASSFRAFYNSPLHF. The CDR3 bases are TGTGCCAGCAGTTTCAGGGCATTCTATAATTCACCCCTCCACTTT.

This clone has just one count. V and J are TRBV7-3 and TRBJ2-7; 7 bases are a match to TRBD2. This CDR3 has 14 residues. V lost 3 bases, J lost 6 bases, and 8 bases stayed unmatched. In germline, CDR1 is SGHTA, CDR2 FQGTGA. The CDR3, as DNA: TGTGCCAGCAGCTTTCGTGCGGGAGAGGGCGAGCAGTACTTC. It specifies CASSFRAGEGEQYF.

The chain recombines TRBV5-6 with TRBJ2-7; 7 nucleotides align to TRBD1. After removal of 3 bases from V and 2 bases from J, the junction contained 11 bases not matched to a gene. Germline CDR1 is SGHDT and CDR2 is YYEEEE. The CDR3 consists of 16 residues. The CDR3 DNA is TGTGCCAGCAGCTCCCACCTGACAGGGTGGCCCTACGAGCAGTACTTC. It is translated as CASSSHLTGWPYEQYF.

This chain links TRBV28 with TRBJ2-1; 13 bases agree with TRBD2. J was trimmed by 8 bases and V by 5 bases; bases with no gene match: 9. The length of the CDR3 is 16 residues. Looked up from germline, CDR1 is MDHEN and CDR2 is SYDVKM. The CDR3 reads CASSPPGLAGKDEQFF. The CDR3 DNA reads TGTGCCAGCAGTCCCCCGGGACTAGCGGGAAAGGATGAGCAGTTCTTC.

The rearrangement joins TRBV18 to TRBJ2-1; 7 nucleotides align to TRBD1. CDR3 length: 13 residues. After removal of 5 bases from V and 7 bases from J, the junction contained 5 bases not matched to a gene. In germline, CDR1 is KGHSH, CDR2 LQKENI. In DNA form, the CDR3 reads TGTGCCAGCTCAGGCCCGGGACAGAATGAGCAGTTCTTC. The encoded protein is CASSGPGQNEQFF.

The rearrangement joins TRBV6-5 to TRBJ2-7; possible D gene TRBD1, 5 bases. V was clipped by 8 bases and J by 1 base, with 15 bases between them. CDR3 size: 14 residues. CDR1 and CDR2 from the germline V gene are MNHEY and SVGAGI. As DNA, the CDR3 is TGTGCCAGCTCCCGTACTCAGGGATCCTACGAGCAGTACTTC. Translation gives CASSRTQGSYEQYF.

The genes are TRBV6-1 and TRBJ1-2; D unresolved. In germline, CDR1 is MNHNS, CDR2 SASEGT. V shed 1 base and J shed 8 bases, with 11 bases lying between them. This CDR3 region has 13 residues. CDR3 region: CASSEDQEEGYTF. The DNA for the CDR3 is TGTGCCAGCAGTGAAGATCAGGAGGAGGGCTACACCTTC.

The rearrangement uses TRBV6-1 and TRBJ1-1; 7 bases are a match to TRBD1. CDR3 length: 15 amino acids. Germline CDR1 reads MNHNS; CDR2 reads SASEGT. Germline trimming cut 2 bases from V and 1 base from J; bases unmatched to any gene: 4. The CDR3: CASSEPGTENTEAFF. The CDR3 DNA reads TGTGCCAGCAGTGAACCCGGGACAGAGAACACTGAAGCTTTCTTT.

J is TRBJ1-2 and V is TRBV18, with D maybe TRBD1 (5 bases). Trimming took off 2 bases at V and 5 bases at J, with 27 bases between the two ends. The CDR3 contains 19 residues. Germline V CDR1 and CDR2: KGHSH, LQKENI. CDR3 amino acids: CASSPKPDTLRQESYGYTF. CDR3 nucleotide sequence: TGTGCCAGCTCACCAAAACCGGACACCCTACGTCAAGAATCTTATGGCTACACCTTC.